This T cell receptor (beta chain) was recorded in a study of T cell responses to AZD1222 COVID-19 vaccine (dated by TCRdb to the early 2020s). As for the study more broadly: AZD1222 recipients given second doses at about 4 weeks or at about 12 weeks were pooled, since spike-specific TCR depth and breadth were not found to differ between the two schedules. A total of 230 or so trial participants underwent TCR sequencing, of whom about 200 received two doses of AZD1222 and about 26 received two doses of the MenACWY control vaccine. Trial participants were enrolled by age into 18-55, 56-69 and 70-plus year subgroups, with roughly 150, 30 and 60 TCR-sequenced participants respectively. Broader findings and caveats from the paper: Conclusions about previously exposed vaccinees are limited, since just six AZD1222 recipients were seropositive for SARS-CoV-2 at baseline. Participants were mostly white British and included more females than males, and it was suggested by the authors that clonal diversity may have been underestimated. The vaccine-associated CD4 TCRs covered the entire spike protein, and the dominant responses fell in regions 160-218 and 743-854. Because no day 14 peak-response samples were available, the repertoires could be characterized only after the peak T cell response. After two AZD1222 doses, both the breadth and the depth of spike-specific TCRs were significantly higher than at day 0 and than in MenACWY recipients. Epitopes outside the regions mutated in the B.1.351 and B.1.1.7 variants were reportedly recognized by nearly half of the unique spike-specific TCRs. In the small 56-69-year group, the increase in depth fell short of significance, most likely because of low power.

As concerns this clone: Its antigen has not been determined. No quality values exist for individual bases; no much larger clone is one base distant.

The CDR3 regions of human TCRbeta chains were analyzed by immunosequencing. In the authors' own workflow: TCRs in the repertoires were compared against a reference library of SARS-CoV-2-specific TCRs that had been generated with the MIRA antigen-specificity platform. Breadth was defined as the fraction of unique TCRs that were SARS-CoV-2-associated. Depth was defined as the fraction of total T cells that were SARS-CoV-2-associated. Using the MIRA data, every spike-specific TCR was mapped to the spike region that the TCR reacted to and assigned to either a CD4 or a CD8 class. Log10-transformed breadth and depth values were compared by one-way ANOVA with Sidak's multiple comparisons tests. What TCRdb holds here is the immuneACCESS table cut down to in-frame rearrangements. Part of the clones is not present; checked against another copy, under half of the missing clones reflect an unresolved V gene, and the others are unexplained. V and J calls and clone size are given by that table; D and trimming were obtained from the DNA. The table for this sample lists around 96,000 clones; nearly 90% of them were counted only once. 2.5% to 3.5% of the sample is in the top ten clones.

Inclusive of the bounding cysteine and phenylalanine, the CDR3 is 17 residues long. Of the read, only the CDR3 DNA is kept; its 51 bases are in frame from base 1. CDR1 and CDR2 were assigned from the germline V gene as LGHNA and YSLEER. V has 4 bases trimmed and J has 4 bases trimmed; junction bases matching no gene number 7. Taken with the paper, the label for time point translates to: baseline before first vaccination. The vaccinee samples were drawn from two UK trials, COV001 and COV002, one of which was a single-blind randomized controlled phase 2/3 trial testing AZD1222 (ChAdOx1 nCoV-19) in healthy adults. Trial participant PBMC samples were collected at day 0 and day 28 after the second dose for TCRbeta chain sequencing.

This receptor was obtained from an adult in good health. Rearrangement joined TRBV4-3 to TRBJ2-1; 13 central bases correspond to TRBD2. Here the sequenced sample was peripheral blood, taken on day 0 of AZD1222 vaccination. Here the CDR3 is given as CASSRGTSGEAYNEQFF. The DNA sequence is given as TGCGCCAGCAGCCGAGGGACTAGCGGGGAGGCTTACAATGAGCAGTTCTTC.